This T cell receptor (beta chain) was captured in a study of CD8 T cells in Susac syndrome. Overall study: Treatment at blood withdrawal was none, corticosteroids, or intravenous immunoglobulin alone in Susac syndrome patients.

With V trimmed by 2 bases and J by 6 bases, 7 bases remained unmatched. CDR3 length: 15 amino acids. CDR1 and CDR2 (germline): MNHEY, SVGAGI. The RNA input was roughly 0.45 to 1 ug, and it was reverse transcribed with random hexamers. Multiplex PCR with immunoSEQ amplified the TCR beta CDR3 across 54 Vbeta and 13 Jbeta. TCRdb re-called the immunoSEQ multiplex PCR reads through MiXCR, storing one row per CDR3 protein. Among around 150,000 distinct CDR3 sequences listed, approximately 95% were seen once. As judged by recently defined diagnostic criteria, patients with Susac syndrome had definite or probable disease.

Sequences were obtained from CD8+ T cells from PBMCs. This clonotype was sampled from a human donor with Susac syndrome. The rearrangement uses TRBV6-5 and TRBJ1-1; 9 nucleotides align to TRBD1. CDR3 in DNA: TGTGCCAGCAGTTACGGGACAGGGATTCTCCCTGAAGCTTTCTTT. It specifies CASSYGTGILPEAFF.